These 21 T cell receptor beta chains share one sample of origin, sequenced in a study of blood T cell repertoires in COVID-19. Sequencing used immunoSEQ multiplex PCR; TCRdb keeps in-frame clones, though not all of them. The table shows a few hundred thousand clones, with nearly 90% occurring only once. The sequencing input was PBMCs or T cells enriched from blood (not recorded which). These receptors were collected from a woman in her 30s who had recovered from COVID-19.

This rearrangement joins TRBV18 to TRBJ2-3; 7 bases line up with TRBD2. The CDR3 length is 13 residues. Losses at the gene ends were 6 bases for V and 6 bases for J; bases not matched to a gene: 6. Germline assignment: CDR1 KGHSH and CDR2 LQKENI. The CDR3 DNA sequence: TGTGCCAGCTCCCGTATCGGGGGGGATACGCAGTATTTT. This translates into CASSRIGGDTQYF.

This clone was counted between two and nine times. The genes are TRBV10-1 and TRBJ2-3, with TRBD2 as a possible D gene (5 bases). The V end was cut by 3 bases, the J end by 2 bases, with 6 bases between. The CDR3 runs to 13 residues. Germline CDR1 is WNHNN and CDR2 is SYGVQD (reference sequence). CDR3 coding DNA: TGCGCCAGCAGTGACGGGGACACAGATACGCAGTATTTT. Encoded protein: CASSDGDTDTQYF.

The chain joins TRBV7-8 to TRBJ1-5; TRBD1 is a possible D gene (6 bases). The CDR3 has 15 residues. V was shortened by 5 bases and J by 4 bases, with 15 bases between the two germline ends. The germline V gene has CDR1 SGHVS and CDR2 FQNEAQ. The CDR3 region is CASSPGAVGNQPQHF. CDR3 nucleotides: TGTGCCAGCAGCCCAGGGGCGGTCGGAAATCAGCCCCAGCATTTT.

The chain recombines TRBV6-5 with TRBJ2-7, with TRBD2 identical over 14 bases. Trimming took 7 bases from V and 3 from J; bases not matched to a gene: 2. The CDR3 is made up of 14 amino acids. Germline loops: CDR1 MNHEY, CDR2 SVGAGI. CDR3 DNA: TGTGCCAGCAAAGGACTAGCGGGGGGCTACGAGCAGTACTTC. This codes for CASKGLAGGYEQYF.

In this sample, this clone turned up once. V usage is TRBV30 and J usage is TRBJ1-1; a possible D gene is TRBD1 (6 bases). The germline V gene has CDR1 GTSNPN and CDR2 SVGIG (reference sequence). The ends were cut back, 5 bases at V and 1 base at J, with 11 bases in the middle. The CDR3 consists of 13 residues. CDR3 nucleotide sequence: TGTGCCTGGGTGGGACAACCGAACACTGAAGCTTTCTTT. Residues: CAWVGQPNTEAFF.

The CDR3 coding sequence is TGTGCCACGGGAAAGGCCAGTTGGGGCAATCAGCCCCAGCATTTT. This codes for CATGKASWGNQPQHF. The chain carries TRBV10-3 and TRBJ1-5, with D unresolved. This CDR3 contains 15 residues. Germline V gene lookup returns CDR1 ENHRY and CDR2 SYGVKD. The V and J ends lost 10 bases and 2 bases respectively, with 18 bases between them.

This clone was picked up one time. The CDR3 loop is CASSMDRVRTEAFF. CDR3 nucleotide sequence: TGTGCCAGTAGTATGGACAGGGTCCGCACTGAAGCTTTCTTT. The V and J genes are TRBV19 and TRBJ1-1, with TRBD1 matching 8 bases. The V gene's germline CDR1 is LNHDA and CDR2 SQIVND (reference sequence). V lost 3 bases and J lost 4; bases outside the gene matches: 4. The CDR3 loop spans 14 amino acids.

V is TRBV9 and J is TRBJ2-3, with 9 bases fitting TRBD2. After removal of 0 bases from V and 3 bases from J, the junction contained 5 bases not matched to a gene. CDR3 length: 16 amino acids. Germline loops: CDR1 SGDLS, CDR2 YYNGEE. The CDR3 DNA reads TGTGCCAGCAGCGTAGGCGGGGGGGCCGGTACAGATACGCAGTATTTT. Its translation is CASSVGGGAGTDTQYF.

The rearrangement links TRBV5-1 to TRBJ1-6, with 8 bases fitting TRBD1. With 3 bases clipped from V and 7 bases from J, the junction kept 3 bases outside the gene matches. The CDR3 totals 14 residues. Germline V lookup: CDR1 SGHRS, CDR2 YFSETQ. CDR3 sequence (DNA): TGCGCCAGCAGCTATCAGGGGGCCAATTCACCCCTCCACTTT. Protein sequence: CASSYQGANSPLHF.

The sample holds a few counts of this clone. This sequence joins TRBV9 and TRBJ1-2; a possible D gene is TRBD1 (6 bases). Trimming left V 5 bases short and J 1 base short, with 15 bases between. The CDR3 totals 15 residues. Germline assignment: CDR1 SGDLS and CDR2 YYNGEE. The CDR3 DNA is TGTGCCAGCAGTTCAGGGCAGGGGAGTAACTATGGCTACACCTTC. This gives the protein CASSSGQGSNYGYTF.

This chain links TRBV30 with TRBJ1-5; TRBD1 aligns across 8 bases. There are 13 residues in the CDR3. CDR1 is GTSNPN, CDR2 SVGIG, per germline (reference sequence). V was clipped by 7 bases and J by 7 bases; unmatched bases: 9. CDR3 amino acids: CALKTGVGQPQHF. CDR3 bases: TGTGCCTTAAAGACAGGGGTCGGGCAGCCCCAGCATTTT.

In this sample, this clone turned up once. The V call is TRBV7-2, the J call TRBJ2-1; the match to TRBD1 covers 8 bases. The J segment lost 2 bases and the V segment lost 7 bases, leaving 4 bases of the junction unmatched. The CDR3 is 14 amino acids. Germline V CDR1 and CDR2: SGHTA, FQGNSA. CDR3 protein: CASNPDRAYNEQFF. In DNA form, the CDR3 reads TGTGCCAGCAACCCGGACAGGGCCTACAATGAGCAGTTCTTC.

The rearrangement links TRBV6-5 to TRBJ1-1; tentative D call: TRBD1 (5 bases). This CDR3 has 13 amino acids. Germline V gene lookup returns CDR1 MNHEY and CDR2 SVGAGI. V lost 6 bases to trimming and J lost 3 bases, with 11 bases between them. The CDR3 is CASRPGLDTEAFF. The CDR3 DNA reads as TGTGCCAGCAGGCCAGGGTTGGACACTGAAGCTTTCTTT.

The chain's CDR3 is CASRPGTAVGDYTF. CDR3 bases: TGTGCCAGCAGACCAGGGACAGCGGTAGGAGACTACACCTTC. This rearrangement joins TRBV6-4 to TRBJ1-2; TRBD1 agrees at 7 bases. V shed 6 bases and J 10 bases; nucleotides not matched to a gene: 14. Germline-derived CDR1 and CDR2 are MRHNA and SNTAGT. The CDR3 consists of 14 residues.

The chain couples TRBV7-8 to TRBJ1-5; the D gene is possibly TRBD1 (6 bases). Germline CDR1 reads SGHVS; CDR2 reads FQNEAQ. Trimming left V 3 bases short and J 7 bases short, with 13 bases between. The CDR3 is 14 residues long. The CDR3 nucleotides read TGTGCCAGCAGCTTCAGAACGGGGGGCCAGCCCCAGCATTTT. It yields the protein CASSFRTGGQPQHF.

The CDR3 spells CASSRDPDGNSPLHF. DNA of the CDR3: TGTGCCAGCAGCCGGGATCCGGACGGTAATTCACCCCTCCACTTT. The chain combines TRBV7-6 with TRBJ1-6; D unclear. Trimming stripped 5 bases from V and 6 bases from J, with 14 bases between. CDR3 length: 15 amino acids. The germline CDR1 and CDR2 sequences are SGHVS and FNYEAQ.

J is TRBJ1-2 and V is TRBV4-1; 9 nucleotides agree with TRBD1. CDR1 MGHRA and CDR2 YSYEKL come from the germline V gene. The CDR3 extends over 14 amino acids. V lost 0 bases, J lost 6 bases, and 2 bases stayed unmatched. CDR3 amino acids: CASSQDGTGNGYTF. CDR3 nucleotides: TGCGCCAGCAGCCAAGATGGGACAGGGAATGGCTACACCTTC.

The chain combines TRBV30 with TRBJ2-5; no clear D. Germline loops: CDR1 GTSNPN, CDR2 SVGIG (reference sequence). V shed 3 bases and J shed 4 bases, with 6 bases lying between them. The CDR3 contains 11 residues. The CDR3 is CAWSGSETQYF. In DNA, the CDR3 is TGTGCCTGGAGCGGGTCAGAGACCCAGTACTTC.

This sequence joins TRBV24-1 and TRBJ2-5, with D possibly being TRBD1 (6 bases). The CDR3 length is 14 residues. V dropped 4 bases and J dropped 3 bases, with 11 bases sitting between them. In germline, CDR1 is KGHDR, CDR2 SFDVKD. The CDR3 sequence: CATSETGGKETQYF. CDR3 nucleotides: TGTGCCACCAGTGAGACAGGCGGAAAAGAGACCCAGTACTTC.

The gene calls are TRBV4-1 and TRBJ2-6, with 8 bases identical to TRBD1. The J segment lost 0 bases and the V segment lost 5 bases, leaving 12 bases of the junction unmatched. CDR1 is MGHRA, CDR2 YSYEKL, per germline. This CDR3 is 19 amino acids long. In DNA form, the CDR3 reads TGCGCCAGCAGCAAGCTGCTGGGACAGGTCTACTCTGGGGCCAACGTCCTGACTTTC. The encoded protein is CASSKLLGQVYSGANVLTF.

The chain links TRBV7-2 to TRBJ1-3, with 7 bases lining up with TRBD1. V trimming: 5 bases; J trimming: 1 base; junction bases outside the gene matches: 5. The CDR3 spans 15 residues. Germline lookup yields CDR1 SGHTA and CDR2 FQGNSA. This CDR3 reads CASSQRQGSGNTIYF. The CDR3 DNA reads TGTGCCAGCAGCCAAAGACAGGGATCTGGAAACACCATATATTTT.